A selection of T cell receptor beta chains follows, all from one sample in a study of blood T cell repertoires in COVID-19. Sequencing was performed with immunoSEQ multiplex PCR; in TCRdb, only in-frame clones are kept and a portion is missing. This table has 100,000 to 150,000 clones, approximately 85% appearing once. The sequencing sample was made of peripheral blood. The receptor set was obtained from a woman over 75 with COVID-19, enrolled during active disease. The CDR3 runs from the conserved cysteine through the conserved F or W. The order of the fields is V gene, D gene, clone size, J gene, CDR3 DNA, CDR3 protein. The D gene is left open where the match is weak. Expanded clones are given a class, and other clones once, few, many or no size at all.

>TRBV12-3/TRBV12-4|-|few|TRBJ1-1
TGTGCCAGCAGACAGGGAAACACTGAAGCTTTCTTT
CASRQGNTEAFF
>TRBV5-1|TRBD1|once|TRBJ1-5
TGCGCCAGCAGCCCAGGGGACAGAGAAGTCAATCAGCCCCAGCATTTT
CASSPGDREVNQPQHF
>TRBV11-3|TRBD2|-|TRBJ2-5
TGTGCCAGCAGCAAGGGGTCGGGGGGGACCCAAGAGACCCAGTACTTC
CASSKGSGGTQETQYF
>TRBV10-2|-|-|TRBJ2-7
TGCGCCAGCACCCCAGTTCCGGGAGTCGAGCAGTACTTC
CASTPVPGVEQYF
>TRBV6-4|TRBD2|once|TRBJ2-2
TGTGCCAGCAGACAACTAGCGGGAGAAAGCGGGGAGCTGTTTTTT
CASRQLAGESGELFF
>TRBV7-6|-|-|TRBJ2-2
TGTGCCAGCAGCTTAGCGGGCCTTGGGGACACGAACACCGGGGAGCTGTTTTTT
CASSLAGLGDTNTGELFF
>TRBV7-2|-|-|TRBJ2-2
TGTGCCAGCAGCTTAGGCCCAGGGTCAACCGGGGAGCTGTTTTTT
CASSLGPGSTGELFF
>TRBV19|-|few|TRBJ1-2
TGTGCCAGTAGTATATCTGTCTATGGCTACACCTTC
CASSISVYGYTF
>TRBV6-5|TRBD1|-|TRBJ2-7
TGTGCCAGCAGGCCGGGAACAGGGGCCCACGAGCAGTACTTC
CASRPGTGAHEQYF
>TRBV10-3|TRBD1|-|TRBJ2-7
TGTGCCATCGCGGACAGGGAATACGAGCAGTACTTC
CAIADREYEQYF
>TRBV10-3|-|-|TRBJ2-7
TGTGCCATCAGTGACGGACAGTCCTACGAGCAGTACTTC
CAISDGQSYEQYF
>TRBV6-1|TRBD1|-|TRBJ2-5
TGTGCCAGCAGTGAAGGGACAGGGGTGCTGGAGACCCAGTACTTC
CASSEGTGVLETQYF
>TRBV24-1|-|-|TRBJ2-3
TGTGCCACCAGTGACCCTAGTGCGCAGGGGCCTGCAACCAATACGCAGTATTTT
CATSDPSAQGPATNTQYF
>TRBV3-1/TRBV3-2|-|-|TRBJ1-2
TGTGCCAGCAGCCAAGACAGTAATAACTATGGCTACACCTTC
CASSQDSNNYGYTF
>TRBV11-2|-|once|TRBJ1-2
TGTGCCAGCAGCTACGGCGGGGTCGGCTATGGCTACACCTTC
CASSYGGVGYGYTF
>TRBV18|TRBD2|-|TRBJ2-2
TGTGCCAGCTCGCTTACAGGAAGCGGGAGGTACGACACCGGGGAGCTGTTTTTT
CASSLTGSGRYDTGELFF
>TRBV15|TRBD1|-|TRBJ2-7
TGTGCCACCAGCAGGGAGAGAGGGACAGTCTACGAGCAGTACTTC
CATSRERGTVYEQYF
>TRBV7-9|-|-|TRBJ2-3
TGTGCCAGCAGCTTATCCGTCGGAGCACAAACAGATACGCAGTATTTT
CASSLSVGAQTDTQYF
>TRBV2|TRBD2|-|TRBJ2-3
TGTGCCAGCAGTGAAGTCCGGACTAGCATAGGCACAGATACGCAGTATTTT
CASSEVRTSIGTDTQYF
>TRBV19|TRBD1|-|TRBJ1-1
TGTGCCAGTAGCCAGGGACAGAGGGTCACTGAAGCTTTCTTT
CASSQGQRVTEAFF
>TRBV5-1|-|-|TRBJ2-5
TGCGCCAGCAGCTCCGTGACTAGCCAAGAGACCCAGTACTTC
CASSSVTSQETQYF
>TRBV13|-|once|TRBJ2-3
TGTGCCAGCAGCTTAGGCTTAGCCAACCCGGATACGCAGTATTTT
CASSLGLANPDTQYF
>TRBV11-2|TRBD2|-|TRBJ2-1
TGTGCCAGCAGCTTAAGCCTGAGCGGGAGGAATGAGCAGTTCTTC
CASSLSLSGRNEQFF
>TRBV6-1|TRBD1|-|TRBJ1-1
TGTGCCAGCACCACGACAGGGGGCACTGAAGCTTTCTTT
CASTTTGGTEAFF
>TRBV6-6|-|-|TRBJ2-7
TGTGCCAGCAGTTATGATATGGCTCGCTCCTACGAGCAGTACTTC
CASSYDMARSYEQYF
>TRBV5-5|-|-|TRBJ2-4
TGTGCCAGCAGCTTGGGCGGGGAAAACATTCAGTACTTC
CASSLGGENIQYF
>TRBV6-1|-|-|TRBJ2-5
TGTGCCAGCAGTTCACAAGAGACCCAGTACTTC
CASSSQETQYF
>TRBV19|TRBD1|-|TRBJ1-5
TGTGCCAGTAGTCCACAGGGGGCTGGTCAGCCCCAGCATTTT
CASSPQGAGQPQHF
>TRBV27|TRBD1|once|TRBJ2-7
TGTGCCAGCAAAGGACAGGGAGTATACGAGCAGTACTTC
CASKGQGVYEQYF
>TRBV14|-|-|TRBJ1-4
TGTGCCAGCAGCCCTAACAGGAATGTTGAAAAACTGTTTTTT
CASSPNRNVEKLFF